This TCR beta chain was obtained from a study of blood T cell repertoires in COVID-19. Across the whole study: Spain, Italy and the United States supplied samples that represented acute and convalescent COVID-19. In each case, the material was cDNA or gDNA derived from T cells, B-cell-depleted T cells, or PBMCs.

Authors' methods: Reference gene primers were amplified, and this amplification served to estimate nucleated cell counts. Clones were read by immunoSEQ multiplex PCR, and TCRdb kept only the in-frame ones, dropping some. V, J and clone size were drawn from that table, and D and trimming were deduced from the DNA. The sample records roughly 260,000 clones, about 85% being singletons. The sequence was obtained from a woman between 50 and 59 years old who had recovered from COVID-19. Specimen: peripheral blood.

The CDR3 DNA sequence: TGTGCCAGCAGCTTGACAGGGGGCTCGATAACCTATGGCTACACCTTC. This codes for CASSLTGGSITYGYTF. The V gene is TRBV7-2, the J gene TRBJ1-2; TRBD1 agrees at 10 bases. The CDR3 spans 16 residues. Germline CDR1 reads SGHTA; CDR2 reads FQGNSA. The V and J ends lost 3 bases and 4 bases, in that order; junction bases with no gene match: 8.